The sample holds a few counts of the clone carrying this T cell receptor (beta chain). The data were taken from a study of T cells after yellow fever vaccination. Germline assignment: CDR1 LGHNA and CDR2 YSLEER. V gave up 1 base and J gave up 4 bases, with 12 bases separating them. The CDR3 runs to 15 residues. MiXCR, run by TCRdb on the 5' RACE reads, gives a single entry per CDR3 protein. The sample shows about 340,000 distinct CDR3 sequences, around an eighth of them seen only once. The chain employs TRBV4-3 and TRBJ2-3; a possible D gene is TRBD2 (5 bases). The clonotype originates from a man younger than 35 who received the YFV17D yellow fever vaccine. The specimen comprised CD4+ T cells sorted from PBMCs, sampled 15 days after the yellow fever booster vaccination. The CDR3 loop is CASSQGLAVSDTQYF. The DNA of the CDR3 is TGCGCCAGCAGCCAAGGGCTAGCAGTATCAGATACGCAGTATTTT.